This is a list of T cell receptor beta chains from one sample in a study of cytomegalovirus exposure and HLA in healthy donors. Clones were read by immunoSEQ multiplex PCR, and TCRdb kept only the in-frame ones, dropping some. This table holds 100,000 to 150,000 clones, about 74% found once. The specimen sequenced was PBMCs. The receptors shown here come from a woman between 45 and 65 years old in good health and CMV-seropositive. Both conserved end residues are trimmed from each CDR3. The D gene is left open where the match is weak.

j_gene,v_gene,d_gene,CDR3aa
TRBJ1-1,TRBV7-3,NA,SSRPQASQNTEAF
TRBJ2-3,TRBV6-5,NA,ASRDLYTQY
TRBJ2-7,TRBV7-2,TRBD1,ASSPGTGVHEQY
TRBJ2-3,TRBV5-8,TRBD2,ASSPGSGGPSTDTQY
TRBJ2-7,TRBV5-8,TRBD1,ASSKKGQGYYEQY
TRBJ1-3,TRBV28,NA,ASTPGTDSSGNTIY
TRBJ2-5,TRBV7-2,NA,ASSLDPRGETQY
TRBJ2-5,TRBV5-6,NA,ASSPLSGEETQY
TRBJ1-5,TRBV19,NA,ASSMDSSNQPQH
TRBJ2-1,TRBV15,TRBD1,ATSGFRQGKYNEQF
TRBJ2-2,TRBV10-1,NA,ASSEDIPGELF
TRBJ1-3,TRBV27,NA,ASSLVGAGNTIY
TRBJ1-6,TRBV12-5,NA,ASGQRANSPLH
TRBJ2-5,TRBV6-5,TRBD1,ASSRDRFLETQY
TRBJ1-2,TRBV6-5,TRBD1,ASTTLTGNGYT
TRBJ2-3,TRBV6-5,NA,ASSYSPGVPTDTQY
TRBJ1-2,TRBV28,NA,ASSLRGYGYT
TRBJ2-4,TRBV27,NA,ASSLGRSAKNIQY
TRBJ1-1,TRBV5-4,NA,ASSSEVNTEAF
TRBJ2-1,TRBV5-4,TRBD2,ASSFGGGSYNEQF
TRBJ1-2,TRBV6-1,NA,ASREQGNYGYT
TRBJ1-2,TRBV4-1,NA,ASSQVGQRRRGGYT
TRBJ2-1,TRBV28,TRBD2,ASIPLAGATAGYNEQF
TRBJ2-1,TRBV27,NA,ASSFEGVPYNEQF
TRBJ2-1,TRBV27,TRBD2,ASSPSLAGNDNEQF
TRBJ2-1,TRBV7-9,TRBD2,ASSLRRGGHNEQF